This T cell receptor beta chain was sequenced during a study of T cell responses to AZD1222 COVID-19 vaccine. General study points: Of spike-specific TCRs, nearly half reportedly target regions left unmutated in variants.

Profiling relied on immunoSEQ multiplex PCR, and the TCRdb table lists in-frame clones only, not all of them. This sample yields some 130,000 clones, of which roughly 90% are seen a single time; 1.5% to 2% belongs to the top ten. Germline V lookup: CDR1 KGHSH, CDR2 LQKENI. V gave up 4 bases and J gave up 3 bases, with 6 bases separating them. The CDR3 has 13 amino acids. This clone was observed a single time. No antigen is known for it. This TCR was sampled from an adult in good health. This specimen consisted of peripheral blood, obtained on day 0 of AZD1222 vaccination. The gene calls are TRBV18 and TRBJ2-2; D unresolved. CDR3 amino acids: CASSREHTGELFF. The CDR3 DNA follows: TGTGCCAGCTCACGCGAACACACCGGGGAGCTGTTTTTT.